This T cell receptor (beta chain) originates from a study of T cell clones after liver transplantation. Overall study: Post-transplant blood was tracked for graft-donor-reactive T cell clones identified in a pre-transplant mixed lymphocyte reaction. Apart from a few HCV-positive recipients, transplants were for non-autoimmune, non-viral reasons.

Germline V gene sequence: CDR1 SEHNR, CDR2 FQNEAQ (reference sequence). The CDR3 totals 16 residues. V shed 5 bases and J 6 bases; nucleotides not matched to a gene: 12. This clone was detected once. Profiling relied on immunoSEQ multiplex PCR, and the TCRdb table lists in-frame clones only, not all of them. The table lists about 80,000 clones, 80% to 85% of them singletons, with 0.45% to 0.6% in the top ten. The origin of this receptor is a human patient who received a liver transplant. Some T cells may be provided by the graft donor. The starting material was CD4+ T cells from blood, obtained approximately 3.5 years after liver transplant. The V gene is TRBV7-9, the J gene TRBJ1-3; 8 bases agree with TRBD1. DNA of the CDR3: TGTGCCAGCAGCCTACACGGACAGGGAAGGGTAAACACCATATATTTT. It encodes CASSLHGQGRVNTIYF.